The sequence of this TCR beta chain was determined in a study of T cell repertoires in cytomegalovirus infection. Broader study findings: HLA-C-restricted, CMV-specific TCR beta clonotypes were dominant ex vivo. Carriers of CMV plus the relevant HLA were identified by cumulative public TCR beta family frequency.

TCRdb itself ran the reads through MiXCR, one entry per CDR3 protein. The table has 150,000 to 200,000 distinct CDR3 sequences, 17% seen once. V trimming: 2 bases; J trimming: 5 bases; junction bases outside the gene matches: 10. From germline, CDR1 is DFQATT and CDR2 SNEGSKA (reference sequence). CDR3 length: 15 residues. This clonotype occurred a few times. Its specificity is unknown. The chain recombines TRBV20-1 with TRBJ2-5, with 8 bases that match TRBD1. The sequenced sample was CD8+ T cells from PBMCs. This TCR was recovered from a human donor in good health (CMV status not recorded). Some clones in this sample may be carry-over from other donors' samples. CDR3 nucleotide sequence: TGCAGTGCTAGACCCAAACAGGGGGTTGTCGAGACCCAGTACTTC. It yields the protein CSARPKQGVVETQYF.